Shown below are 20 T cell receptor beta chains from a single sample sequenced in a study of technical replicates of blood from a handful of donors. Assay used: immunoSEQ multiplex PCR; TCRdb lists only in-frame clones, some missing. The sample lists about 88,000 clones; roughly 92% were seen once. The sample taken for sequencing was T cells isolated from PBMCs. These receptor sequences come from a human donor in good health.

The rearrangement joins TRBV6-5 to TRBJ2-7; perhaps TRBD1 as D (6 bases). Germline values: CDR1 MNHEY, CDR2 SVGAGI. This CDR3 region has 14 residues. V was trimmed by 2 bases and J by 0 bases, leaving 8 bases between them. CDR3: CASSYQGSSYEQYF. The CDR3 region has the DNA TGTGCCAGCAGTTACCAGGGGAGCTCCTACGAGCAGTACTTC.

The chain is built from TRBV6-1 and TRBJ2-7, with D tentatively TRBD1 (6 bases). Per germline, CDR1 MNHNS and CDR2 SASEGT. CDR3 size: 15 residues. V lost 2 bases and J 2 bases, leaving 13 bases between the germline ends. This CDR3 reads CASSERVTGTYEQYF. CDR3 in DNA: TGTGCCAGCAGTGAACGGGTGACAGGAACCTACGAGCAGTACTTC.

Here the CDR3 reads CASSLQYLGEDEQYF. CDR3 in DNA: TGTGCCAGCAGCTTACAGTATCTTGGGGAGGACGAGCAGTACTTC. This sequence joins TRBV13 and TRBJ2-7, with D possibly matching TRBD2 (6 bases). Trimming shortened V by 2 bases and J by 5 bases, and 16 bases separated the two germline ends. Germline loops: CDR1 PRHDT, CDR2 FYEKMQ (reference sequence). The length of the CDR3 is 15 residues.

The CDR3 DNA follows: TGTGCCAGCAGTTTATCGGGACAGGGTTACAATGAGCAGTTCTTC. Protein: CASSLSGQGYNEQFF. This sequence joins TRBV27 and TRBJ2-1; 9 bases line up with TRBD1. V shed 0 bases, J shed 4 bases, and the junction held 1 base outside the gene matches. The germline V gene has CDR1 MNHEY and CDR2 SMNVEV (reference sequence). The CDR3 extends over 15 amino acids.

The chain combines TRBV5-1 with TRBJ2-7, with 7 positions matching TRBD1. This CDR3 spans 15 amino acids. CDR1 SGHRS and CDR2 YFSETQ come from the germline V gene. The ends lost 2 bases at V and 1 base at J; junction bases unmatched: 6. The CDR3 spells CASSFEDRVSYEQYF. For the CDR3, the DNA is TGCGCCAGCAGCTTCGAAGACAGGGTGTCCTACGAGCAGTACTTC.

This chain uses TRBV2 with TRBJ1-5; D gene uncertain. Germline-derived CDR1 and CDR2 are SNHLY and FYNNEI. CDR3 length equals 13 residues. Trimming removed 4 bases from V and 9 bases from J, with 13 bases in between. CDR3 amino acids: CASSGPGYRPQHF. Here the CDR3 DNA reads TGTGCCAGCAGTGGACCAGGATACAGGCCCCAGCATTTT. Combining the CDR3 with reference TRBV2 and TRBJ1-5 gives the whole variable domain EPEVTQTPSHQVTQMGQEVILRCVPISNHLYFYWYRQILGQKVEFLVSFYNNEISEKSEIFDDQFSVERPDGSNFTLKIRSTKLEDSAMYFCASSGPGYRPQHFGDGTRLSIL.

This clone showed up just once. The V call is TRBV5-1, the J call TRBJ2-3; D not resolved. In germline, CDR1 is SGHRS, CDR2 YFSETQ. Trimming cost V 0 bases and J 6 bases, with 11 bases left between them. The CDR3 has 14 residues. The CDR3 loop reads CASSLVLPTDTQYF. CDR3 coding DNA: TGCGCCAGCAGCTTGGTACTACCCACGGATACGCAGTATTTT.

This chain links TRBV29-1 with TRBJ2-1; 11 bases fit TRBD2. CDR1 and CDR2 (germline): SQVTM, ANQGSEA. The CDR3 is 14 amino acids. The ends lost 7 bases at V and 7 bases at J; junction bases unmatched: 9. CDR3 region: CSGHSSGRKNEQFF. In nucleotides, the CDR3 is TGCAGCGGCCACTCTAGCGGGAGGAAAAATGAGCAGTTCTTC.

The rearrangement joins TRBV4-2 to TRBJ2-5, with unresolved D. The V and J ends lost 0 bases and 2 bases respectively, with 4 bases between them. Germline CDR1 reads LGHNA; CDR2 reads YNFKEQ. The CDR3 runs to 13 residues. Here the CDR3 DNA reads TGTGCCAGCAGCCAAGATCCGCAAGAGACCCAGTACTTC. Its protein is CASSQDPQETQYF.

The genes are TRBV5-3 and TRBJ2-4, with D unresolved. TRBV5-3 is reported as an ORF; its role is uncertain. V shed 0 bases and J shed 0 bases, with 10 bases lying between them. There are 16 residues in the CDR3. CDR3 loop: CARSLDARLAKNIQYF. In nucleotides, the CDR3 is TGTGCCAGAAGCTTGGACGCCAGACTAGCCAAAAACATTCAGTACTTC.

The chain couples TRBV7-8 to TRBJ1-1, with D possibly being TRBD1 (5 bases). Per the germline V gene, CDR1 is SGHVS and CDR2 is FQNEAQ. The CDR3 has 14 residues. Between the trimmed V and J ends, which lost 1 base and 5 bases, there was a span of 11 bases. CDR3 coding DNA: TGTGCCAGCAGCTTAGAGCGCAGGGTTACTGAAGCTTTCTTT. Encoded protein: CASSLERRVTEAFF.

This rearrangement joins TRBV27 to TRBJ2-3; 14 nucleotides line up with TRBD2. The J segment lost 6 bases and the V segment lost 6 bases, leaving 11 bases of the junction unmatched. The CDR3 runs 17 residues. Looked up from germline, CDR1 is MNHEY and CDR2 is SMNVEV (reference sequence). The CDR3 DNA is TGTGCCAGCAGCCTCATGGGGACTAGCGGGAGATCGGATACGCAGTATTTT. It specifies CASSLMGTSGRSDTQYF.

The rearrangement joins TRBV7-6 to TRBJ2-2; 11 bases agree with TRBD2. This CDR3 spans 16 amino acids. The junction had 5 bases not matched to a gene; V was cut back by 4 bases and J by 4 bases. Germline V gives CDR1 SGHVS, CDR2 FNYEAQ. The CDR3 sequence: CASSSTSGAPTGELFF. In DNA form, the CDR3 reads TGTGCCAGCAGCTCGACTAGCGGGGCCCCCACCGGGGAGCTGTTTTTT.

In this sample, this clone turned up once. The V gene is TRBV6-6, the J gene TRBJ2-7; TRBD1 agrees at 9 bases. J was trimmed by 2 bases and V by 3 bases; bases with no gene match: 5. The CDR3 consists of 15 residues. Germline V lookup: CDR1 MNHNY, CDR2 SVGAGI (reference sequence). The CDR3 reads CASSYHRDRAYEQYF. CDR3 nucleotides: TGTGCCAGCAGTTATCACCGGGACAGGGCCTACGAGCAGTACTTC.

The CDR3 here is CASSQTGTKSYEQYF. The CDR3, as DNA: TGTGCCAGCAGCCAGACCGGGACAAAATCCTACGAGCAGTACTTC. The chain combines TRBV4-2 with TRBJ2-7; maybe TRBD1 (6 bases). V shed 3 bases and J shed 1 base, with 13 bases lying between them. The CDR3 has 15 residues. Germline V gene sequence: CDR1 LGHNA, CDR2 YNFKEQ.

The chain employs TRBV19 and TRBJ2-5; D is perhaps TRBD1 (5 bases). CDR3 length: 13 amino acids. CDR1 LNHDA and CDR2 SQIVND come from the germline V gene (reference sequence). V gave up 9 bases and J gave up 3 bases, with 14 bases separating them. DNA for the CDR3: TGTGCCAGAAAGCCAGGGTTGAAAGAGACCCAGTACTTC. It yields the protein CARKPGLKETQYF.

The chain is built from TRBV5-1 and TRBJ1-1, with 9 positions matching TRBD1. This CDR3 has 18 amino acids. The V and J ends lost 2 bases and 8 bases, in that order; junction bases with no gene match: 19. Germline lookup yields CDR1 SGHRS and CDR2 YFSETQ. The CDR3 protein is CASSLTGGAVGRVLEAFF. The CDR3 DNA is TGCGCCAGCAGCTTAACAGGGGGCGCGGTCGGTCGGGTACTCGAAGCTTTCTTT.

V usage is TRBV29-1 and J usage is TRBJ2-3; possibly TRBD2 for D (5 bases). V gave up 4 bases and J gave up 6 bases, with 17 bases separating them. Germline CDR1 SQVTM, CDR2 ANQGSEA. This CDR3 comprises 14 residues. In nucleotides, the CDR3 is TGCAGCGTTGTCGACTACTCCAAAGACGATACGCAGTATTTT. Translated, it gives CSVVDYSKDDTQYF.

Here the CDR3 DNA reads TGCAGCGTTGAATTCGGGACATACGAAAAACTGTTTTTT. Translated: CSVEFGTYEKLFF. V is TRBV29-1 and J is TRBJ1-4, with TRBD1 as a possible D gene (6 bases). Trimming took off 2 bases at V and 8 bases at J, with 12 bases between the two ends. The germline V gene has CDR1 SQVTM and CDR2 ANQGSEA. CDR3 length: 13 amino acids. The full variable domain, rest sourced from reference TRBV29-1 and TRBJ1-4, is SAVISQKPSRDICQRGTSLTIQCQVDSQVTMMFWYRQQPGQSLTLIATANQGSEATYESGFVIDKFPISRPNLTFSTLTVSNMSPEDSSIYLCSVEFGTYEKLFFGSGTQLSVL.

The chain is built from TRBV9 and TRBJ1-3; D may be TRBD1 (6 bases). V dropped 3 bases and J dropped 7 bases, with 14 bases sitting between them. Germline CDR1 is SGDLS and CDR2 is YYNGEE. The CDR3 contains 14 residues. CDR3 sequence reads: CASSAPGERNTIYF. The CDR3 DNA reads TGTGCCAGCAGCGCTCCAGGGGAAAGGAACACCATATATTTT.